The following is a TCR beta chain sequence with its context. Which antigen it targets is not known. No base quality values were provided; no much bigger clone lies one nucleotide off. This specimen belongs to a study of PD-1 blockade in classical Hodgkin lymphoma (dated by TCRdb to the early 2020s). General notes on the study: The study used CyTOF and TCR beta sequencing to define a peripheral blood immune signature of response to PD-1 blockade in classical Hodgkin lymphoma.

The full study reports these points: The study covered only a single clinical trial cohort, and the causes of the repertoire differences, possibly disease activity or prior therapy, were still not defined. Baseline TCR diversity was reported as lower in newly diagnosed patients than in healthy donors, and lower still in relapsed/refractory patients.

The Qiagen DNeasy kit was used to extract genomic DNA both from unsorted PBMCs and from the negatively selected CD4+ and CD8+ fractions. Amplification of TCR beta CDR3 regions was done by immunoSEQ multiplex PCR with primers that anneal to V and J segments. Amplification bias was minimized using a synthetic immune receptor repertoire, and residual bias was removed computationally after sequencing. The original methods were these. Custom Python scripts were used to quantify repertoire diversity as the Shannon entropy index. Unsorted, CD4+ and CD8+ repertoires were analyzed separately, except in combined analyses where CD4+ and CD8+ sequences were merged in silico. The table comes from immuneACCESS by way of TCRdb, which keeps in-frame sequences with V and J called. Part of the clones is missing from these tables; in studies checked, under half for an unresolved V gene and the rest for unknown reasons. The V and J calls and clone size come from that table; D and trimming were worked out from the DNA. Recorded for this sample are 30,000 or so clones; approximately 90% of them occurred a single time. Clones ranked in the top ten supply about 3.8% of the sample.

The sample's time point label, decoded: newly diagnosed, previously untreated cHL patient sample. As a comparison group for the relapsed/refractory trial patients, PBMCs from patients with newly diagnosed, previously untreated classical Hodgkin lymphoma were sequenced. Peripheral blood was collected in 8 mL Vacutainer Cell Preparation Tubes, from which PBMCs were isolated by centrifugation and then cryopreserved. Sequenced: peripheral blood mononuclear cells (PBMCs). The sequence came from a human donor with classical Hodgkin lymphoma.

The nucleotides are TGCGCCAGCAGGATGGGGGGCGATACGCAGTATTTT. This yields the protein CASRMGGDTQYF. The chain is encoded by TRBV5-1 joined to TRBJ2-3; the D gene assignment is perhaps TRBD1 or TRBD2, with each matching 6 bases. CDR1 SGHRS and CDR2 YFSETQ are derived from the germline V gene. Inclusive of the bounding cysteine and phenylalanine, the CDR3 is 12 residues long. Only the CDR3 region is kept as DNA, spanning 36 bases read in frame from base 1. V is pared back by 5 bases and J by 6 bases, with 10 bases lying between the germline termini.